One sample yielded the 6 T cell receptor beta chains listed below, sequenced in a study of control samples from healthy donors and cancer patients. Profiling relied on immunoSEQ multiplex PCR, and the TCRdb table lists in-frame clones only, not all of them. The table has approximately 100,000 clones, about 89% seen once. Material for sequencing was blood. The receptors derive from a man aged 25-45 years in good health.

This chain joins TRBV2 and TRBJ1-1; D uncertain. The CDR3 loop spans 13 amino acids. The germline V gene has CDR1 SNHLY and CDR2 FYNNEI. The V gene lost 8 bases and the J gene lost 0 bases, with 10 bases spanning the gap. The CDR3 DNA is TGTGCCAGCTTATCGGACCTGAACACTGAAGCTTTCTTT. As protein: CASLSDLNTEAFF.

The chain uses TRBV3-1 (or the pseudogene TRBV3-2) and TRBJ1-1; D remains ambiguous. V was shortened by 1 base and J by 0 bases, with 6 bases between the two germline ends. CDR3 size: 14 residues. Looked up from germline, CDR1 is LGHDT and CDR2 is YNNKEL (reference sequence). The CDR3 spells CASSQGGVNTEAFF. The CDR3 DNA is TGTGCCAGCAGCCAAGGAGGAGTGAACACTGAAGCTTTCTTT.

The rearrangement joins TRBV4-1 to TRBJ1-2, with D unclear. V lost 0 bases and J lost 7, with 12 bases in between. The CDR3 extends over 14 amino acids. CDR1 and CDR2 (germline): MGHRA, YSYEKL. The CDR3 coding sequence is TGCGCCAGCAGCCAAGATCTAAGGGCGGGTGGCTACACCTTC. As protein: CASSQDLRAGGYTF.

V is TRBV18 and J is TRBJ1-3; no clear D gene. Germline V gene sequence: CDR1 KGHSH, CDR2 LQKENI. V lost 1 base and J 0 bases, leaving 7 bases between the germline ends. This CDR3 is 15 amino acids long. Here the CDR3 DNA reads TGTGCCAGCTCACCACGGTGGAGCTCTGGAAACACCATATATTTT. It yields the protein CASSPRWSSGNTIYF.

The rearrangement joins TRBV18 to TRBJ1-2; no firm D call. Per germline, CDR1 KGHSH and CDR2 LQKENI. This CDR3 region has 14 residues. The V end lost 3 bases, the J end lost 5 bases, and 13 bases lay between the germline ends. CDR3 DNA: TGTGCCAGCTCACCCAAGGACGGTCCATATGGCTACACCTTC. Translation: CASSPKDGPYGYTF.

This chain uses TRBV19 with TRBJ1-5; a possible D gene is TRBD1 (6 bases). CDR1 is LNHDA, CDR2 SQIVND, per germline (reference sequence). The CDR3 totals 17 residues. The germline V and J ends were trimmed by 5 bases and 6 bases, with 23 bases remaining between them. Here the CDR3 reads CASSSPEQGKYIQPQHF. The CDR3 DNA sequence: TGTGCCAGTAGTTCCCCCGAGCAGGGGAAGTATATTCAGCCCCAGCATTTT.